Shown below are 2 T cell receptor beta chains from a single sample sequenced in a study of T cells in Graves' hyperthyroidism and ophthalmopathy. TCR beta CDR3 sequences were amplified from RNA transcripts. The TCR CDR3 was amplified in a first-round RT-PCR using the HTBI primer set. TCRdb fed the multiplex PCR reads into MiXCR, producing one record per CDR3 protein. The sample comprises a few hundred thousand distinct CDR3 sequences, 15% to 20% of which are singletons, and less than 3.5% rests with the top ten. The sequencing input was blood. The receptors derive from a woman aged 40-49 years with Graves' ophthalmopathy.

This clonotype appeared many times. V usage is TRBV27 and J usage is TRBJ2-3, with D perhaps TRBD1 (6 bases). Trimming took 7 bases from V and 3 from J, leaving 11 bases between them. CDR3 size: 13 residues. Germline V gene lookup returns CDR1 MNHEY and CDR2 SMNVEV (reference sequence). DNA for the CDR3: TGTGCCAGCAAGTTGACAGGAACAGATACGCAGTATTTT. Residues: CASKLTGTDTQYF.

This clonotype turned up a few times. The chain links TRBV6-1 to TRBJ1-4; D is unclear. Trimming shortened V by 3 bases and J by 2 bases, and 16 bases separated the two germline ends. CDR1 and CDR2 (germline): MNHNS, SASEGT. This CDR3 comprises 17 residues. CDR3 sequence (DNA): TGTGCCAGCAGTGAGGCGTTATTTGGGGAGACTAATGAAAAACTGTTTTTT. As protein: CASSEALFGETNEKLFF.